The 21 T cell receptor beta chains presented below share a single source sample, sequenced in a study of cytomegalovirus exposure and HLA in healthy donors. The PCR used 60 Vbeta and 13 Jbeta primers. TCRdb's table, derived via immunoSEQ multiplex PCR, lists solely in-frame clones and lacks some. The sample records more than 150,000 clones, approximately 78% being singletons. The specimen sequenced was PBMCs. Receptor source: a young woman in good health and CMV-seronegative.

The DNA for the CDR3 is TGTGCCAGCAGTCACGCCGGGACAGCCTACGAGCAGTACTTC. It encodes CASSHAGTAYEQYF. J is TRBJ2-7 and V is TRBV27, with 7 bases fitting TRBD1. The CDR3 is 14 residues long. J gave up 2 bases and V 5 bases, and 6 bases lay outside the gene matches. The V gene's germline CDR1 is MNHEY and CDR2 SMNVEV (reference sequence).

This clone was detected once. The chain links TRBV27 to TRBJ2-3; possible D gene TRBD2, 5 bases. Germline V gives CDR1 MNHEY, CDR2 SMNVEV (reference sequence). V shed 0 bases and J shed 1 base, with 14 bases lying between them. This CDR3 contains 17 residues. DNA of the CDR3: TGTGCCAGCAGTTTATCGGCGGGCCCCCTAGGCACAGATACGCAGTATTTT. It codes for CASSLSAGPLGTDTQYF.

This clone was observed once. V and J are TRBV6-4 and TRBJ2-1; possibly TRBD2 for D (6 bases). Trimming stripped 6 bases from V and 8 bases from J, with 20 bases between. In germline, CDR1 is MRHNA, CDR2 SNTAGT. The CDR3 has 15 amino acids. Here the CDR3 DNA reads TGTGCCAGCAGCGAAACATCTAGCGCTGGTGATGAGCAGTTCTTC. Its protein is CASSETSSAGDEQFF.

The chain combines TRBV7-8 with TRBJ2-3; the match to TRBD2 covers 11 bases. The CDR3 covers 19 residues. Losses at the gene ends were 2 bases for V and 5 bases for J; bases not matched to a gene: 15. Germline V gives CDR1 SGHVS, CDR2 FQNEAQ. The CDR3 nucleotides read TGTGCCAGCAGCTTATCTGTTCTTAGCGGGGGGGCTTTGATAGATACGCAGTATTTT. Translated: CASSLSVLSGGALIDTQYF.

The chain joins TRBV15 to TRBJ2-1; the match to TRBD2 covers 12 bases. There are 18 residues in the CDR3. Trimming removed 1 base from V and 1 base from J; junction bases left unmatched: 5. CDR1 is LNHNV, CDR2 YYDKDF, per germline (reference sequence). The CDR3 sequence: CATSRAVLAGGSYNEQFF. In DNA form, the CDR3 reads TGTGCCACCAGCAGAGCAGTACTAGCGGGAGGATCCTACAATGAGCAGTTCTTC.

The gene calls are TRBV29-1 and TRBJ2-7, with 11 bases matching TRBD2. The CDR3 has 15 amino acids. The germline CDR1 and CDR2 sequences are SQVTM and ANQGSEA. J lost 3 bases, V lost 1 base, and 5 bases had no gene match. CDR3 in amino acids: CSVEVKTSGNYEQYF. CDR3 bases: TGCAGCGTTGAAGTCAAGACTAGCGGGAACTACGAGCAGTACTTC.

This chain joins TRBV9 and TRBJ2-5; TRBD2 aligns across 8 bases. From germline, CDR1 is SGDLS and CDR2 YYNGEE. V was pared by 2 bases and J by 5 bases, with 5 bases of the junction left unmatched. The CDR3 has 14 residues. CDR3 DNA sequence: TGTGCCAGCAGCGTGGGACTAGGGGATGAGACCCAGTACTTC. It specifies CASSVGLGDETQYF.

This sequence joins TRBV7-6 and TRBJ2-1; TRBD2 agrees at 8 bases. With 0 bases clipped from V and 3 bases from J, the junction kept 7 bases outside the gene matches. Germline CDR1 and CDR2: SGHVS and FNYEAQ. The CDR3 spans 17 residues. CDR3 amino acids: CASSLARRGANYNEQFF. CDR3 DNA sequence: TGTGCCAGCAGCTTAGCGCGGCGGGGGGCTAACTACAATGAGCAGTTCTTC. The variable domain in full, completed from reference TRBV7-6 and TRBJ2-1, reads GAGVSQSPRYKVTKRGQDVALRCDPISGHVSLYWYRQALGQGPEFLTYFNYEAQQDKSGLPNDRFSAERPEGSISTLTIQRTEQRDSAMYRCASSLARRGANYNEQFFGPGTRLTVL.

The chain combines TRBV6-1 with TRBJ1-1; D gene ambiguous. Germline lookup yields CDR1 MNHNS and CDR2 SASEGT. With 2 bases removed from V and 0 bases from J, the gap between germline ends came to 10 bases. The CDR3 covers 15 residues. CDR3 coding DNA: TGTGCCAGCAGTGAACCTGGTAGCATGAACACTGAAGCTTTCTTT. It codes for CASSEPGSMNTEAFF.

V gene TRBV7-8 combines with J gene TRBJ1-1; TRBD1 matches at 8 bases. From germline, CDR1 is SGHVS and CDR2 FQNEAQ. This CDR3 spans 16 amino acids. V lost 2 bases to trimming and J lost 1 base; unmatched junction nucleotides: 6. Written as DNA, the CDR3 is TGTGCCAGCAGCTTAATGGTGGGACAGGCGAACACTGAAGCTTTCTTT. Translating gives CASSLMVGQANTEAFF.

The DNA of the CDR3 is TGCAGCGTTGTTGGGACAGGCTTGAACACTGAAGCTTTCTTT. This gives the protein CSVVGTGLNTEAFF. The V gene is TRBV29-1, the J gene TRBJ1-1, with TRBD1 matching over 8 bases. This CDR3 is built from 14 residues. V lost 4 bases, J lost 0 bases, and 4 bases stayed unmatched. Germline loops: CDR1 SQVTM, CDR2 ANQGSEA.

This sequence joins TRBV27 and TRBJ1-1; 7 positions agree with TRBD1. This CDR3 comprises 13 residues. With 7 bases clipped from V and 5 bases from J, the junction kept 7 bases outside the gene matches. Germline CDR1 is MNHEY and CDR2 is SMNVEV (reference sequence). As DNA, the CDR3 is TGTGCCAGCACCGATTCAGGGGGTACTGAAGCTTTCTTT. Its protein is CASTDSGGTEAFF.

The V and J genes are TRBV7-9 and TRBJ1-2; 7 nucleotides line up with TRBD1. J lost 6 bases, V lost 2 bases, and 9 bases had no gene match. This CDR3 contains 15 residues. In germline, CDR1 is SEHNR, CDR2 FQNEAQ (reference sequence). The CDR3 region has the DNA TGTGCCAGCAGCTTACCATTGGGACAGATTGATGGCTACACCTTC. Its protein is CASSLPLGQIDGYTF.

This chain joins TRBV5-1 and TRBJ1-2, with a possible D match to TRBD1 (5 bases). The CDR3 has 14 residues. Germline CDR1 is SGHRS and CDR2 is YFSETQ. Trimming stripped 5 bases from V and 0 bases from J, with 11 bases between. CDR3 sequence: CASRWGGANYGYTF. CDR3 in DNA: TGCGCCAGCAGATGGGGGGGAGCTAACTATGGCTACACCTTC.

The J gene is TRBJ1-2, the V gene TRBV18; 8 bases are shared with TRBD1. Germline CDR1 and CDR2: KGHSH and LQKENI. V lost 3 bases, J lost 6 bases, and 9 bases stayed unmatched. CDR3 size: 15 residues. The CDR3 region is CASSPLGQGGDGYTF. The CDR3 DNA is TGTGCCAGCTCACCCCTCGGACAGGGAGGGGATGGCTACACCTTC. Filled out from reference TRBV18 and TRBJ1-2, the complete variable domain reads NAGVMQNPRHLVRRRGQEARLRCSPMKGHSHVYWYRQLPEEGLKFMVYLQKENIIDESGMPKERFSAEFPKEGPSILRIQQVVRGDSAAYFCASSPLGQGGDGYTFGSGTRLTVV.

CDR3 sequence: CASSDPGQGFEQYF. In nucleotides, the CDR3 is TGCGCCAGCAGTGATCCGGGACAGGGATTCGAGCAGTACTTC. The chain combines TRBV10-1 with TRBJ2-5; 9 bases fit TRBD1. The assigned J gene may be wrong: the sequence end matches TRBJ2-7 better. CDR1 and CDR2 (germline): WNHNN, SYGVQD (reference sequence). The CDR3 contains 14 residues.

About this clone itself: The junction and the germline gene differ at one end; a read error may be behind it. The rearrangement links TRBV7-9 to TRBJ2-7, with D unresolved. This CDR3 spans 11 amino acids. Per the germline V gene, CDR1 is SEHNR and CDR2 is FQNEAQ (reference sequence). CDR3 sequence reads: CASSSPYEPYF. CDR3 DNA: TGTGCCAGCAGCTCACCCTACGAGCCGTACTTC.

The chain joins TRBV2 to TRBJ1-2; D not resolved. In germline, CDR1 is SNHLY, CDR2 FYNNEI. There are 13 residues in the CDR3. V lost 3 bases and J lost 4, with 9 bases in between. The CDR3 protein is CASSEGDGYGYTF. The CDR3 DNA sequence: TGTGCCAGCAGTGAGGGAGACGGCTATGGCTACACCTTC.

The chain links TRBV7-8 to TRBJ2-7, with TRBD2 matching 14 bases. Germline V gives CDR1 SGHVS, CDR2 FQNEAQ. The V gene end was trimmed by 1 base and the J gene end by 3 bases; junction bases not matched to a gene: 5. This CDR3 region has 17 residues. CDR3 sequence reads: CASSLGGTSGGSYEQYF. In DNA, the CDR3 is TGTGCCAGCAGCTTAGGGGGGACTAGCGGGGGAAGCTACGAGCAGTACTTC.

This clone showed up just once. The V call is TRBV19, the J call TRBJ2-2; 7 bases align to TRBD1. The germline CDR1 and CDR2 sequences are LNHDA and SQIVND (reference sequence). Unmatched junction bases numbered 8, after V lost 5 bases and J lost 5 bases. The CDR3 has 15 amino acids. CDR3 DNA: TGTGCCAGTAGTCGCGACAGGGTTGGGACCGGGGAGCTGTTTTTT. Its translation is CASSRDRVGTGELFF.

The chain combines TRBV29-1 with TRBJ1-6; a weak D match, TRBD1 (5 bases). Germline-derived CDR1 and CDR2 are SQVTM and ANQGSEA. V was pared by 4 bases and J by 6 bases, with 10 bases between. CDR3 size: 13 residues. CDR3 DNA: TGCAGCGTTGCCCCAGGGCCTAATTCACCCCTCCACTTT. It codes for CSVAPGPNSPLHF.